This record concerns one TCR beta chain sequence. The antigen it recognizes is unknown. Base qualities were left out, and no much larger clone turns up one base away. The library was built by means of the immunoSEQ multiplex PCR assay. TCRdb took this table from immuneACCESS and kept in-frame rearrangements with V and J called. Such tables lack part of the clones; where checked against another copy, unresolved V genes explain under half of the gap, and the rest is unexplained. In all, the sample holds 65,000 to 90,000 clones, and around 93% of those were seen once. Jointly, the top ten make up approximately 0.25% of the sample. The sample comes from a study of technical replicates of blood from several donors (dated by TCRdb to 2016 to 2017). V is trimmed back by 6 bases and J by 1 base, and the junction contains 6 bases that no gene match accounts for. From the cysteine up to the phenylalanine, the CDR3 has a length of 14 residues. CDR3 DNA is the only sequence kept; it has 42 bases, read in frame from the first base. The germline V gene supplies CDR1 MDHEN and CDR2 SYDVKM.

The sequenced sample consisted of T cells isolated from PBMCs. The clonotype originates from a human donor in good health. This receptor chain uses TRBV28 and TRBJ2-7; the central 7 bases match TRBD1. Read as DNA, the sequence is TGTGCCAGCAGCCAGACAGGGAAGTCCTACGAGCAGTACTTC. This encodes CASSQTGKSYEQYF.